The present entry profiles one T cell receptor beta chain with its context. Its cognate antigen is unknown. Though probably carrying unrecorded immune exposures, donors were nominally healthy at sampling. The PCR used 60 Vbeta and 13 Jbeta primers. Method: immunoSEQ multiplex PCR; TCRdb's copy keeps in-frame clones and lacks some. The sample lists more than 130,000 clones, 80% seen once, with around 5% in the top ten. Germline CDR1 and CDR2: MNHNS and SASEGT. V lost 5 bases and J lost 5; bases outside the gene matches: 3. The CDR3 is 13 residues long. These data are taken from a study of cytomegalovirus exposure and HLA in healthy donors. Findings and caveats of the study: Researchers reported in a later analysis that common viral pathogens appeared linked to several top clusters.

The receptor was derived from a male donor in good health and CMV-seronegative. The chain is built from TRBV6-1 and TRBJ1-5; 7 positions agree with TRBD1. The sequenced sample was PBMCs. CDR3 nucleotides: TGTGCCAGCAGTCCAGGGACAGATCAGCCCCAGCATTTT. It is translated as CASSPGTDQPQHF.